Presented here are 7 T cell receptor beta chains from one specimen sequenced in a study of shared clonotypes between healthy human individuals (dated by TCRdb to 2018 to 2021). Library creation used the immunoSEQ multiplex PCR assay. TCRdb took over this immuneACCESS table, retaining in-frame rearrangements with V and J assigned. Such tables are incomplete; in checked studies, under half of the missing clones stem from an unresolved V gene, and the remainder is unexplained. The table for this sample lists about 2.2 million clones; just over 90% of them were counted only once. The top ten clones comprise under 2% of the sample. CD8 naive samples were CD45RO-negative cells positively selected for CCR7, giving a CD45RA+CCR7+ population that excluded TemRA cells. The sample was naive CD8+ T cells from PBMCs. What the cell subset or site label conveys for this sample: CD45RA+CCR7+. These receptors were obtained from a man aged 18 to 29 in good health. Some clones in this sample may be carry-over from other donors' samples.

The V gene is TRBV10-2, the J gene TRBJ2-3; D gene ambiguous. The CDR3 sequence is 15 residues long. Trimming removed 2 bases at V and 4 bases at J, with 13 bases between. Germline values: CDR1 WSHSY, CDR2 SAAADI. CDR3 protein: CASSESRIGADTQYF. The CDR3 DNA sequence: TGCGCCAGCAGTGAGAGCCGGATTGGAGCAGATACGCAGTATTTT.

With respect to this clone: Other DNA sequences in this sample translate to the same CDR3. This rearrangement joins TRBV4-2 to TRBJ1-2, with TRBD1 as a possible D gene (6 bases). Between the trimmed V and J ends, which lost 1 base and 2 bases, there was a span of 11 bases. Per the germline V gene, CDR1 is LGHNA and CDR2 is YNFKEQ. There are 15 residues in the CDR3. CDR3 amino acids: CASSQAAQGNYGYTF. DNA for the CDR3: TGTGCCAGCAGCCAAGCTGCCCAGGGGAACTATGGCTACACCTTC.

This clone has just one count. The CDR3 DNA reads as TGTGCCAGCAGCTCGGCGGGTGGAAAAAGCCATTACTATGGCTACACCTTC. Encoded protein: CASSSAGGKSHYYGYTF. The rearrangement links TRBV7-9 to TRBJ1-2, with D uncertain. Germline V CDR1 and CDR2: SEHNR, FQNEAQ (reference sequence). V lost 4 bases and J 3 bases, leaving 21 bases between the germline ends. The CDR3 runs 17 residues.

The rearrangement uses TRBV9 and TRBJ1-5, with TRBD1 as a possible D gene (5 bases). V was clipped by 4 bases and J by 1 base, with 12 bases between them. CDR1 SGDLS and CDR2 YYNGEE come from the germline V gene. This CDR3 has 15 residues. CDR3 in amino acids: CASSTGGGSNQPQHF. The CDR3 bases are TGTGCCAGCAGCACTGGGGGGGGAAGCAATCAGCCCCAGCATTTT.

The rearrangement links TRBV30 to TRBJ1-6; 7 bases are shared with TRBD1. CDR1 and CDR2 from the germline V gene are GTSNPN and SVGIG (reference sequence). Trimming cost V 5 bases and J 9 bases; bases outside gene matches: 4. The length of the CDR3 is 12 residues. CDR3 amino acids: CAWGTDFSPLHF. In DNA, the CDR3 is TGTGCCTGGGGGACAGACTTTTCACCCCTCCACTTT.

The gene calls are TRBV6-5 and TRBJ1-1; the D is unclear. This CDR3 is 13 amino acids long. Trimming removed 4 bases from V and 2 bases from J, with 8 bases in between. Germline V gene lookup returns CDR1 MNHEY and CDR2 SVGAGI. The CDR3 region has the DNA TGTGCCAGCAGTTTTACCGTTAACACTGAAGCTTTCTTT. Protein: CASSFTVNTEAFF.

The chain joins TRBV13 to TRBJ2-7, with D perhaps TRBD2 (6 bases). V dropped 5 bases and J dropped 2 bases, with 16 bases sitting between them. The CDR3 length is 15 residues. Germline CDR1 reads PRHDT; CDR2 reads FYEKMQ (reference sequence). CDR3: CASSPGTSIAYEQYF. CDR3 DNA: TGTGCCAGCAGCCCGGGGACTTCTATAGCCTACGAGCAGTACTTC.